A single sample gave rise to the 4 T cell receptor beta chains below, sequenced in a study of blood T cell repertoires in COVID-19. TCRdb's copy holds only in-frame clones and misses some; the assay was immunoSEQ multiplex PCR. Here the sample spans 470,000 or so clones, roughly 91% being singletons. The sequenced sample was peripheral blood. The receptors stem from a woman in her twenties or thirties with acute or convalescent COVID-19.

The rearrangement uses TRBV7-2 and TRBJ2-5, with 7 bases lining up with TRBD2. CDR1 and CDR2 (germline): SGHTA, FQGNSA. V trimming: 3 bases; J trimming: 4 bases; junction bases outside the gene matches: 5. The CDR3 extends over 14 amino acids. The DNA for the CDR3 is TGTGCCAGCAGCTTTGGGGGGGGAAGAGAGACCCAGTACTTC. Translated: CASSFGGGRETQYF.

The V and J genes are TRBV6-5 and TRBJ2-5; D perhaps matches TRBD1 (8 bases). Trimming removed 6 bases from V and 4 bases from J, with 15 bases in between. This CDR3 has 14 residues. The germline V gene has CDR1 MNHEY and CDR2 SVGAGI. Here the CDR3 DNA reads TGTGCCAGCAGAATCAACAGGGGGGGAGAGACCCAGTACTTC. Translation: CASRINRGGETQYF.

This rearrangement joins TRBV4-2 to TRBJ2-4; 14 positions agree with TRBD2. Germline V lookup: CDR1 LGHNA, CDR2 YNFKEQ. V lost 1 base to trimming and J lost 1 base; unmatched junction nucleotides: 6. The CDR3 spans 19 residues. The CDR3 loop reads CASSQVGLAGGDAKNIQYF. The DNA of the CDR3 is TGTGCCAGCAGCCAAGTTGGACTAGCGGGGGGCGATGCCAAAAACATTCAGTACTTC.

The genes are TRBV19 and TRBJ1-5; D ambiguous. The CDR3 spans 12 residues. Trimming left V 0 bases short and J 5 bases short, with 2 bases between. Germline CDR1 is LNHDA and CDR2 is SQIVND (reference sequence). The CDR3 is CASSIDYQPQHF. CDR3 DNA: TGTGCCAGTAGTATAGACTATCAGCCCCAGCATTTT.